The T cell receptor (beta chain) under discussion was sequenced for a study of shared clonotypes between healthy human individuals. V shed 3 bases and J 3 bases; nucleotides not matched to a gene: 7. The CDR3 is made up of 15 amino acids. Germline V gene data show CDR1 as MDHEN and CDR2 as SYDVKM. The assay was immunoSEQ multiplex PCR, and TCRdb's table has in-frame clones only and misses some. The data show roughly 2.2 million clones, 80% to 95% seen once. Comments on this clone: This sample also contains other DNA sequences that code for the same CDR3.

This rearrangement joins TRBV28 to TRBJ2-7; 8 nucleotides agree with TRBD2. The sample consisted of naive CD4+ T cells from PBMCs. Subset given: CD45RA+ positively selected. This receptor was taken from a man younger than 35 in good health. Some clones in this sample may be carry-over from other donors' samples. For the CDR3, the DNA is TGTGCCAGCAGTTTGGCGGGGGGCGCAGGCTACGAGCAGTACTTC. The encoded protein is CASSLAGGAGYEQYF.